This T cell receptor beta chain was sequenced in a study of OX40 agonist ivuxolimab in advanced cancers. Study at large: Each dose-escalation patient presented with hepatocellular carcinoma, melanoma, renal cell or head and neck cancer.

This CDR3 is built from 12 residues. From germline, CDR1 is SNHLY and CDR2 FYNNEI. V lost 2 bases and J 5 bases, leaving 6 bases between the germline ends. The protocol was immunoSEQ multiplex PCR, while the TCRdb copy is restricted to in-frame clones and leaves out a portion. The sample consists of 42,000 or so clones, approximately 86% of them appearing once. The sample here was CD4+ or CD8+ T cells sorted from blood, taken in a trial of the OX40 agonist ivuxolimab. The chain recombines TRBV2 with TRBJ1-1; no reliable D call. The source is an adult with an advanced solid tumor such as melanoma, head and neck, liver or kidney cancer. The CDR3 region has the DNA TGTGCCAGCAGTGAAAAAGATACTGAAGCTTTCTTT. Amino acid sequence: CASSEKDTEAFF.